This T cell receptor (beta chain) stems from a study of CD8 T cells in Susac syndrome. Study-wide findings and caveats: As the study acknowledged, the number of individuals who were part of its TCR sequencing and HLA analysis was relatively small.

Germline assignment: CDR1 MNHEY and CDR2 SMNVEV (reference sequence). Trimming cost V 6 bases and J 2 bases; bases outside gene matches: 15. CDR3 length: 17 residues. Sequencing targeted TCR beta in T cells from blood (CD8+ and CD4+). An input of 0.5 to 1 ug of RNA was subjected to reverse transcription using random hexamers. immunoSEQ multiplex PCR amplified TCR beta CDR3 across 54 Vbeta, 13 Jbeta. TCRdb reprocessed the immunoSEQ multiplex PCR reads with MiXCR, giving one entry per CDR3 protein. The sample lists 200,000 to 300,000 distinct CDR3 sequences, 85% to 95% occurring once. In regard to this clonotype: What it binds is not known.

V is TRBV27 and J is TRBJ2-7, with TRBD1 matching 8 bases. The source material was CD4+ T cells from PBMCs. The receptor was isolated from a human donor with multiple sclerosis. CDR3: CASRGGFGTGTTYEQYF. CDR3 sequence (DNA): TGTGCCAGCAGGGGGGGATTCGGGACAGGAACAACCTACGAGCAGTACTTC.